A selection of T cell receptor beta chains follows, all from one sample in a study of PD-1 blockade in classical Hodgkin lymphoma. This table comes from immunoSEQ multiplex PCR, and its TCRdb copy is limited to in-frame clones, with some not included. The sample records about 20,000 clones, roughly 80% being singletons. The sample in question was peripheral blood mononuclear cells (PBMCs), obtained at baseline. These receptor sequences come from a human donor with classical Hodgkin lymphoma. The CDR3 runs from the conserved cysteine through the conserved F or W. The D gene is left open where the match is weak. Clone size appears in some rows only: once, few, many, or a class for an expanded clone.

D gene	V gene	clone size	J gene	CDR3 protein
.	TRBV5-1	once	TRBJ1-4	CASSLAQGSQNEKLFF
.	TRBV9	.	TRBJ2-4	CASSADGIAKNIQYF
.	TRBV21-1	.	TRBJ2-7	CATSPGEREPRAYEQYF
.	TRBV19	.	TRBJ2-2	CASSITGTVATGELFF
.	TRBV7-3	.	TRBJ2-3	CASSLDPEGTQYF
.	TRBV19	.	TRBJ1-1	CASSIAVGGGTEAFF
.	TRBV2	.	TRBJ1-3	CASSEPVGVSGNTIYF
TRBD1	TRBV30	.	TRBJ1-2	CAWSAFRGPDYGYTF
.	TRBV6-1	few	TRBJ2-7	CASSEAHGVGANLYEQYF
.	TRBV30	once	TRBJ2-2	CAWSGDTGELFF
.	TRBV7-2	once	TRBJ2-1	CASSLGRGSYNEQFF
TRBD2	TRBV25-1	.	TRBJ2-5	CASSQTRTSGVKTQYF
TRBD2	TRBV4-2	.	TRBJ2-5	CASSPGLAGNQETQYF
.	TRBV12-5	.	TRBJ1-2	CASGLVQVYYGYTF
.	TRBV5-1	.	TRBJ1-6	CASSMGVQSQGRNSPLHF
TRBD1	TRBV6-5	.	TRBJ1-2	CASSYSQGVGYGYTF
.	TRBV2	.	TRBJ2-1	CASSRESSYNEQFF
TRBD2	TRBV9	.	TRBJ2-1	CASSASGGGTREQFF
TRBD2	TRBV29-1	.	TRBJ2-1	CSVEGLAGMSSYNEQFF
.	TRBV6-5	once	TRBJ1-2	CASSYSGTRTYYGYTF
TRBD2	TRBV27	.	TRBJ2-1	CASSFPSGGLLNEQFF
.	TRBV9	.	TRBJ2-1	CASSVQDSNNEQFF
.	TRBV2	.	TRBJ2-2	CASSPRVTGTGELFF
.	TRBV5-1	.	TRBJ2-1	CASSLSADKGEQFF
TRBD1	TRBV5-8	once	TRBJ2-5	CASSAATGGTETQYF
TRBD1	TRBV10-3	.	TRBJ1-1	CAISAGGQVVEAFF
TRBD1	TRBV2	.	TRBJ2-3	CASSNNRGGGTDTQYF
.	TRBV7-8	.	TRBJ1-2	CASSLVRVPGANYGYTF
.	TRBV29-1	once	TRBJ1-2	CSVEDRVWYGYTF
TRBD1	TRBV7-2	.	TRBJ1-1	CASSSGQMNTEAFF
.	TRBV28	once	TRBJ2-7	CASSEIRGGKYEQYF
.	TRBV11-3	.	TRBJ1-1	CASSFSTDGNTEAFF
TRBD2	TRBV28	.	TRBJ2-2	CASSLGTRFIGELFF
.	TRBV30	.	TRBJ2-7	CAWSVSGGPYEQYF
.	TRBV28	.	TRBJ2-5	CASSRQGGAGETQYF
.	TRBV19	once	TRBJ1-3	CASSGQSSGNTIYF
.	TRBV28	.	TRBJ2-7	CASKNQGYEQHF
TRBD1	TRBV5-1	.	TRBJ2-7	CASSLGTGGLFKEQYF
.	TRBV5-1	.	TRBJ1-4	CASTLEPGTGKLFF
.	TRBV7-8	.	TRBJ2-1	CASSLTRTYNEQFF
TRBD1	TRBV7-6	medium-sized	TRBJ2-2	CASSPRDRNTGELFF
.	TRBV7-9	few	TRBJ1-1	CASSFVLGENTEAFF
TRBD2	TRBV5-6	.	TRBJ2-1	CASSTPLAAPYNEQFF
TRBD1	TRBV7-6	.	TRBJ2-1	CASSLAQGASYNEQFF
.	TRBV27	once	TRBJ2-6	CASSFGPGANVLTF
TRBD2	TRBV11-3	.	TRBJ2-3	CASSLKRGPGTDTQYF